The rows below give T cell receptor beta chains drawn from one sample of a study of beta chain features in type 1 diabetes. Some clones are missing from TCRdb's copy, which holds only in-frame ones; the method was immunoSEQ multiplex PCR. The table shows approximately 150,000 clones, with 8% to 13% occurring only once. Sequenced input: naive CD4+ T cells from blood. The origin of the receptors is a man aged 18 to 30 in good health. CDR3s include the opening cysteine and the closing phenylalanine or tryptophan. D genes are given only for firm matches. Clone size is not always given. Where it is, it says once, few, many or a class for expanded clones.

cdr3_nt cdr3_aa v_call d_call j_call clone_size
TGTGCCAGCACGACCGGGACAGCGCTCCAATACGAGCAGTACTTC CASTTGTALQYEQYF TRBV2 TRBD1 TRBJ2-7 few
TGTGCCTGGACAGGGAGGGAGACCCAGTACTTC CAWTGRETQYF TRBV30 - TRBJ2-5 few
TGTGCCATCAGTAGTTCCGGGACAGGTAGCTCCTACAATGAGCAGTTCTTC CAISSSGTGSSYNEQFF TRBV10-3 TRBD1 TRBJ2-1 -
TGTGCCAGCAGCAATGCAGGGACAGTCCAAGAGACCCAGTACTTC CASSNAGTVQETQYF TRBV7-3 TRBD1 TRBJ2-5 -
TGTGCCAGCAGCTTACCACGGACAGGGGGCAATCTTCCCTATGGCTACACCTTC CASSLPRTGGNLPYGYTF TRBV7-8 TRBD1 TRBJ1-2 -
TGTGCCAGCAGTGAAGGGACTAGCGGGTACACCGGGGAGCTGTTTTTT CASSEGTSGYTGELFF TRBV6-1 TRBD2 TRBJ2-2 few
TGTGCCAGCAGCATTAAGGGGCTCAAAGAGACCCAGTACTTC CASSIKGLKETQYF TRBV7-2 - TRBJ2-5 few
TGTGCCAGCAGCTGGGGACAATTAATCGCTAACTATGGCTACACCTTC CASSWGQLIANYGYTF TRBV5-4 - TRBJ1-2 few
TGTGCCAGCAACCGGTCGGGGGGAAACACCATATATTTT CASNRSGGNTIYF TRBV6-6 - TRBJ1-3 few
TGTGCCAGCAGTTACGGAGGGTCCTACGAGCAGTACTTC CASSYGGSYEQYF TRBV6-6 - TRBJ2-7 -
TGTGCCAGCAGTCTCCGGAGGATGAACACTGAAGCTTTCTTT CASSLRRMNTEAFF TRBV6-5 - TRBJ1-1 few
TGTGCCAGCAGCGTAGGGACTTCGCTCACAGATACGCAGTATTTT CASSVGTSLTDTQYF TRBV7-9 - TRBJ2-3 -
TGTGCCAGCTCCACCTCGACAGCGAGCGCTGAAGCTTTCTTT CASSTSTASAEAFF TRBV18 - TRBJ1-1 few
TGTGCCAGTAGGACGGGGGGAACCGACACCGGGGAGCTGTTTTTT CASRTGGTDTGELFF TRBV19 TRBD2 TRBJ2-2 few
TGTGCCAGCAATGAGGACAGGGGGTTTTACGAGCAGTACTTC CASNEDRGFYEQYF TRBV2 TRBD1 TRBJ2-7 few
TGTGCCATCAGTGAGTCGAGAAACGGGGACTACGAGCAGTACTTC CAISESRNGDYEQYF TRBV10-3 - TRBJ2-7 -
TGTGCCAGCAGTTACCGGACAGGGGCCAGTGAAGCTTTCTTT CASSYRTGASEAFF TRBV6-6 TRBD1 TRBJ1-1 -
TGTGCCAGCATAGGCACAGGGAGTTGGGAGCAGTACTTC CASIGTGSWEQYF TRBV2 - TRBJ2-7 -
TGCAGCGCCTTGAGTACAGGGAGTCAGCCCCAGCATTTT CSALSTGSQPQHF TRBV29-1 - TRBJ1-5 many
TGTGCCAGTAGTCACATAGCGGGAGAATCCTACAATGAGCAGTTCTTC CASSHIAGESYNEQFF TRBV19 TRBD2 TRBJ2-1 few
TGTGCCAGCAGCGTAAGGACTAGCGGGGGCCCTAACACCGGGGAGCTGTTTTTT CASSVRTSGGPNTGELFF TRBV9 TRBD2 TRBJ2-2 few
TGTGCCTGGAGTGGCAGGGATGAACAGCCCCAGCATTTT CAWSGRDEQPQHF TRBV30 - TRBJ1-5 few
TGTGCCTGGTGCCTGGGCAGCTACAATGAGCAGTTCTTC CAWCLGSYNEQFF TRBV30 - TRBJ2-1 many